These T cell receptor beta chains were read from a single sample in a study of cytomegalovirus exposure and HLA in healthy donors. Only in-frame clones appear in the TCRdb table, and some are missing; sequencing was by immunoSEQ multiplex PCR. The data contain about 130,000 clones, around three quarters of them singletons. The source material was PBMCs. The receptors shown here come from a male donor in good health and CMV-seronegative. The CDR3 runs from the conserved cysteine through the conserved F or W. The order of the fields is J gene, clone size, V gene, D gene, CDR3 DNA, CDR3 protein. A D gene is named only where the DNA matches it firmly. Clone size is given for some rows only: seen once, a few or many times, or a class if the clone is expanded.

>TRBJ2-1|few|TRBV27|TRBD1
TGTGCCAGCAGTGGCCGACAGGGGCGCAATGAGCAGTTCTTC
CASSGRQGRNEQFF
>TRBJ2-1|NA|TRBV15|TRBD2
TGTGCCACCAGCAGTCCCGAGAGCGGGGGGGACTGGAATGAGCAGTTCTTC
CATSSPESGGDWNEQFF
>TRBJ1-2|NA|TRBV15|NA
TGTGCCACCAGCAGAGATTTGGTGGCAAACGCTAACTATGGCTACACCTTC
CATSRDLVANANYGYTF
>TRBJ2-1|NA|TRBV7-9|TRBD2
TGTTCCAGCAGCTTAATCGCTAGCGGGGGGATCTACAATGAGCAGTTCTTC
CSSSLIASGGIYNEQFF
>TRBJ2-3|NA|TRBV7-2|TRBD1
TGTGCCAGCAATATTGTGGCAGGGGGCGCAGATACGCAGTATTTT
CASNIVAGGADTQYF
>TRBJ2-6|few|TRBV6-4|TRBD1
TGTGCCAGCAGTGAGGCGACAGGGATGGATGGGGCCAACGTCCTGACTTTC
CASSEATGMDGANVLTF
>TRBJ1-5|NA|TRBV5-4|TRBD1
TGTGCCAGCAGCCCTGGGACAGACAATCAGCCCCAGCATTTT
CASSPGTDNQPQHF
>TRBJ1-3|NA|TRBV10-3|NA
TGTGCCATCAGTGTGGGACTGCTTATCGGGGGCACCATATATTTT
CAISVGLLIGGTIYF
>TRBJ2-5|NA|TRBV5-1|NA
TGCGCCAGCAGCGGGGGGACTCCCCGGGAGACCCAGTACTTC
CASSGGTPRETQYF
>TRBJ2-2|NA|TRBV6-5|TRBD1
TGTGCCAGCAGACCCGGGACAGGGGACTCCGGGGAGCTGTTTTTT
CASRPGTGDSGELFF
>TRBJ2-1|once|TRBV5-1|TRBD2
TGCGCCAGCAGCGGGGCGGGAGGATCTAGTGAGCAGTTCTTC
CASSGAGGSSEQFF
>TRBJ2-2|NA|TRBV11-2|TRBD1
TGTGCCAGCAGCTTAAGAGGCTCGGGACAGGGCGGCACCGGGGAGCTGTTTTTT
CASSLRGSGQGGTGELFF
>TRBJ1-2|NA|TRBV28|NA
TGTGCCAGCTATGAGGCACAGATCAGCGAGGGTGGCTACACCTTC
CASYEAQISEGGYTF
>TRBJ2-6|NA|TRBV5-1|NA
TGCGCCAGCAGCTTGGACCTTGCAGGTCAAGTTAGAGCCAACGTCCTGACTTTC
CASSLDLAGQVRANVLTF
>TRBJ2-1|NA|TRBV7-3|TRBD2
TGTGCCAGCAGCTTAAACGGACTAGTGGGGATAAATGAGCAGTTCTTC
CASSLNGLVGINEQFF
>TRBJ2-5|once|TRBV10-3|NA
TGTGCCATCAGTGAGTCCCCGGGTGAGCAGTACTTC
CAISESPGEQYF
>TRBJ1-2|NA|TRBV19|NA
TGTGCCAGTAGTATCACAGGAGTCCCGAACTATGGCTACACCTTC
CASSITGVPNYGYTF
>TRBJ2-1|NA|TRBV10-2|TRBD2
TGCGCCAGCAGTGAGTCGAGGGGACTAGCGGGACGGCCTTTCGAAAATGAGCAGTTCTTC
CASSESRGLAGRPFENEQFF
>TRBJ2-7|NA|TRBV6-1|NA
TGTGCCAGCTCTATTGAGGGCCGGACGACCTACGAGCAGTACTTC
CASSIEGRTTYEQYF
>TRBJ1-1|NA|TRBV11-2|NA
TGTGCCAGCAGCGCATACATGAACACTGAAGCTTTCTTT
CASSAYMNTEAFF
>TRBJ2-1|NA|TRBV11-3|TRBD2
TGTGCCAGCAGCTTAGAAGCGGGAGCTGAGCAGTTCTTC
CASSLEAGAEQFF
>TRBJ2-7|NA|TRBV5-1|TRBD1
TGCGCCAGCAGCCAGACAGGGAACGAGCAGTACTTC
CASSQTGNEQYF